A single sample gave rise to the 19 T cell receptor beta chains below, sequenced in a study of T cell responses to AZD1222 COVID-19 vaccine. Sequenced by immunoSEQ multiplex PCR; TCRdb stores in-frame clones only, minus some. The sample records about 84,000 clones, roughly 87% being singletons. The sequenced sample was peripheral blood, obtained on day 0 of AZD1222 vaccination. The source of these receptors is an adult in good health.

The J gene is TRBJ2-5, the V gene TRBV6-5; possibly TRBD1 or TRBD2 for D (5 bases each). Germline V lookup: CDR1 MNHEY, CDR2 SVGAGI. This CDR3 is built from 13 residues. The V end lost 5 bases, the J end lost 8 bases, and 15 bases lay between the germline ends. In DNA form, the CDR3 reads TGTGCCAGCAGTCTCGGGACCGCTTTTACCCAGTACTTC. Translating it yields CASSLGTAFTQYF.

This chain connects TRBV6-5 to TRBJ1-2; no definite D call. The CDR3 extends over 13 amino acids. Trimming removed 7 bases from V and 5 bases from J, with 14 bases in between. Germline values: CDR1 MNHEY, CDR2 SVGAGI. CDR3 amino acids: CASTKAEEYGYTF. CDR3 bases: TGTGCCAGCACTAAGGCTGAGGAGTATGGCTACACCTTC.

The chain carries TRBV4-2 and TRBJ2-5; 8 bases match TRBD2. The CDR3 covers 16 residues. The J segment lost 1 base and the V segment lost 0 bases, leaving 4 bases of the junction unmatched. Looked up from germline, CDR1 is LGHNA and CDR2 is YNFKEQ. The chain's CDR3 is CASSQDASGPQETQYF. CDR3 nucleotide sequence: TGTGCCAGCAGCCAAGATGCTAGCGGGCCCCAAGAGACCCAGTACTTC.

The genes are TRBV3-1 (or the pseudogene TRBV3-2) and TRBJ2-2, with 7 bases matching TRBD2. CDR1 and CDR2 (germline): LGHDT, YNNKEL (reference sequence). This CDR3 is 16 amino acids long. V lost 4 bases to trimming and J lost 2 bases; unmatched junction nucleotides: 7. The CDR3 loop reads CASSRRGDYNTGELFF. CDR3 DNA sequence: TGTGCCAGCAGCCGCCGGGGGGACTACAACACCGGGGAGCTGTTTTTT.

The V call is TRBV20-1, the J call TRBJ2-1; D gene unclear. V was trimmed by 3 bases and J by 5 bases, leaving 11 bases between them. CDR3 length: 13 residues. Per germline, CDR1 DFQATT and CDR2 SNEGSKA (reference sequence). The CDR3 reads CSASLSAHNEQFF. CDR3 nucleotide sequence: TGCAGTGCTAGTCTAAGCGCCCACAATGAGCAGTTCTTC.

CDR3 loop: CSVGRRPTDTQYF. DNA for the CDR3: TGCAGCGTTGGGCGCAGACCCACAGATACGCAGTATTTT. This chain links TRBV29-1 with TRBJ2-3; no clear D gene. CDR1 SQVTM and CDR2 ANQGSEA come from the germline V gene. Trimming removed 4 bases from V and 2 bases from J, with 10 bases in between. The CDR3 has 13 amino acids.

This clone was counted a few times. The chain joins TRBV6-5 to TRBJ2-7; 11 bases are shared with TRBD1. Looked up from germline, CDR1 is MNHEY and CDR2 is SVGAGI. V dropped 6 bases and J dropped 7; count of bases not matched to a gene: 8. The CDR3 totals 14 residues. The CDR3 here is CASSPGTGGGEQYF. As DNA, the CDR3 is TGTGCCAGCAGCCCCGGGACAGGGGGTGGAGAGCAGTACTTC.

The chain uses TRBV30 and TRBJ2-7; D gene ambiguous. Germline CDR1 is GTSNPN and CDR2 is SVGIG (reference sequence). V was cut by 2 bases and J by 0 bases, with 11 bases left in between. The CDR3 length is 14 residues. CDR3: CAWSRSGLSYEQYF. CDR3 DNA sequence: TGTGCCTGGAGTCGATCGGGCCTCTCCTACGAGCAGTACTTC. Complete variable domain (other parts from reference TRBV30 and TRBJ2-7): SQTIHQWPATLVQPVGSPLSLECTVEGTSNPNLYWYRQAAGRGLQLLFYSVGIGQISSEVPQNLSASRPQDRQFILSSKKLLLSDSGFYLCAWSRSGLSYEQYFGPGTRLTVT.

This clone was observed a single time. The V call is TRBV30, the J call TRBJ1-1, with D possibly TRBD1 on 5 matching bases. V was trimmed by 0 bases and J by 6 bases, leaving 11 bases between them. The CDR3 totals 13 residues. CDR1 and CDR2 from the germline V gene are GTSNPN and SVGIG (reference sequence). CDR3 coding DNA: TGTGCCTGGAGTGTACAGGCAGGCTCTGAAGCTTTCTTT. Protein sequence: CAWSVQAGSEAFF.

The chain joins TRBV18 to TRBJ1-2, with 8 bases aligning to TRBD1. Germline V gene sequence: CDR1 KGHSH, CDR2 LQKENI. This CDR3 comprises 15 residues. The V and J ends lost 6 bases and 3 bases, in that order; junction bases with no gene match: 9. CDR3 region: CASSSGQGGYYGYTF. In DNA form, the CDR3 reads TGTGCCAGCTCTTCCGGACAGGGCGGGTACTATGGCTACACCTTC. Together with reference TRBV18 and TRBJ1-2, the CDR3 gives the full variable domain: NAGVMQNPRHLVRRRGQEARLRCSPMKGHSHVYWYRQLPEEGLKFMVYLQKENIIDESGMPKERFSAEFPKEGPSILRIQQVVRGDSAAYFCASSSGQGGYYGYTFGSGTRLTVV.

CDR3 DNA sequence: TGTGCCATCAGTGCGGGGACAGGGGAGGGAGGGGATGAAGCTTTCTTT. Amino acids: CAISAGTGEGGDEAFF. The chain links TRBV10-3 to TRBJ1-1, with TRBD1 matching over 10 bases. The CDR3 is 16 amino acids. CDR1 is ENHRY, CDR2 SYGVKD, per germline. The ends lost 4 bases at V and 7 bases at J; junction bases unmatched: 12.

The CDR3 DNA reads as TGTGCCAGTAGTCCCCAGCATAGCAATCAGCCCCAGCATTTT. It yields the protein CASSPQHSNQPQHF. V and J are TRBV19 and TRBJ1-5; D unresolved. There are 14 residues in the CDR3. Germline-derived CDR1 and CDR2 are LNHDA and SQIVND (reference sequence). V gave up 5 bases and J gave up 0 bases, with 8 bases separating them.

The V and J genes are TRBV30 and TRBJ2-7; D tentatively reads TRBD1 or TRBD2 (6 bases each). This CDR3 has 13 residues. V lost 5 bases and J lost 3, with 14 bases in between. Germline CDR1 is GTSNPN and CDR2 is SVGIG (reference sequence). The chain's CDR3 is CAWFGGRFYEQYF. The CDR3, as DNA: TGTGCCTGGTTCGGGGGCCGATTCTACGAGCAGTACTTC.

The chain links TRBV27 to TRBJ2-5; D is perhaps TRBD2 (5 bases). CDR3 length: 15 residues. Germline loops: CDR1 MNHEY, CDR2 SMNVEV (reference sequence). V gave up 7 bases and J gave up 1 base, with 16 bases separating them. CDR3 sequence (DNA): TGTGCCAGCAAGAGACCCGCGGCGGGCCAAGAGACCCAGTACTTC. Translation: CASKRPAAGQETQYF.

The chain combines TRBV11-3 with TRBJ2-2; no firm D call. The CDR3 has 13 residues. Germline V CDR1 and CDR2: SGHNT, YENEEA. V shed 1 base and J shed 7 bases, with 7 bases lying between them. This CDR3 is CASSLARYGELFF. CDR3 DNA sequence: TGTGCCAGCAGCTTAGCCCGGTACGGGGAGCTGTTTTTT.

This clone was recorded only once. This chain connects TRBV5-1 to TRBJ1-4, with 8 bases aligning to TRBD1. J lost 8 bases, V lost 1 base, and 10 bases had no gene match. Looked up from germline, CDR1 is SGHRS and CDR2 is YFSETQ. The CDR3 length is 16 residues. Here the CDR3 reads CASSLNVQGAGEKLFF. In nucleotides, the CDR3 is TGCGCCAGCAGCTTGAACGTCCAGGGGGCAGGGGAAAAACTGTTTTTT.

The J gene is TRBJ2-7, the V gene TRBV7-2; TRBD2 matches 7 bases. Germline-derived CDR1 and CDR2 are SGHTA and FQGNSA. Trimming removed 2 bases from V and 0 bases from J; junction bases left unmatched: 13. This CDR3 has 18 amino acids. CDR3 in amino acids: CASSLPYGLADFSYEQYF. For the CDR3, the DNA is TGTGCCAGCAGCTTACCCTACGGGCTAGCGGATTTCTCCTACGAGCAGTACTTC.

This chain uses TRBV4-2 with TRBJ1-1; D not certain. Trimming removed 0 bases at V and 3 bases at J, with 2 bases between. Germline loops: CDR1 LGHNA, CDR2 YNFKEQ. The CDR3 is made up of 12 amino acids. Written as DNA, the CDR3 is TGTGCCAGCAGCCAAGATGACACTGAAGCTTTCTTT. It codes for CASSQDDTEAFF.

The rearrangement links TRBV7-9 to TRBJ2-3; 7 nucleotides line up with TRBD1. Germline V gene sequence: CDR1 SEHNR, CDR2 FQNEAQ (reference sequence). This CDR3 spans 15 amino acids. The V gene end was trimmed by 5 bases and the J gene end by 3 bases; junction bases not matched to a gene: 8. The CDR3 region has the DNA TGTGCCAGCAGCCTGGGGGCAGGGGGAACAGATACGCAGTATTTT. It is translated as CASSLGAGGTDTQYF.